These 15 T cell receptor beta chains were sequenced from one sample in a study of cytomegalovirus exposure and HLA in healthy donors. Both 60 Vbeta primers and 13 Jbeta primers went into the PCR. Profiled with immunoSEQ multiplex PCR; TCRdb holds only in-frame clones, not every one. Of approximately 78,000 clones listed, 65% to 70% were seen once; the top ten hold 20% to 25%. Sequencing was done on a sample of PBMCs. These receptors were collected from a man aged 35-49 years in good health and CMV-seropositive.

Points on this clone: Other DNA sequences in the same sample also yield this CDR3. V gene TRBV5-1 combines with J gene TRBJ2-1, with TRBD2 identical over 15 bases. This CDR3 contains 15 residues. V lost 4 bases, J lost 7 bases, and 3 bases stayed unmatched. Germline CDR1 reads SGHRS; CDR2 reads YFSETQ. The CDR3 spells CASSQGLAGGNEQFF. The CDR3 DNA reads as TGCGCCAGCAGCCAGGGACTAGCGGGGGGTAATGAGCAGTTCTTC.

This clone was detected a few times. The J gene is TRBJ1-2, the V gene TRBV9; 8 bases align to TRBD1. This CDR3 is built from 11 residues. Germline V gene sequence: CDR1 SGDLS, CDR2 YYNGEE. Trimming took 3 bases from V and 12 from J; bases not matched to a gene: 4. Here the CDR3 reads CASSGWTGNTF. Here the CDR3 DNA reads TGTGCCAGCAGCGGATGGACAGGGAACACCTTC. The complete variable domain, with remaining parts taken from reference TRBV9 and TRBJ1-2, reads DSGVTQTPKHLITATGQRVTLRCSPRSGDLSVYWYQQSLDQGLQFLIQYYNGEERAKGNILERFSAQQFPDLHSELNLSSLELGDSALYFCASSGWTGNTFGSGTRLTVV.

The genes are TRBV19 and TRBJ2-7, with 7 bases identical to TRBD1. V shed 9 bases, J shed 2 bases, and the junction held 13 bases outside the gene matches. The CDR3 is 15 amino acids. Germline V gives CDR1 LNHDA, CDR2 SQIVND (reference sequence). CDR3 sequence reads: CASSEGTGQPYEQYF. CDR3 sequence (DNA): TGTGCCAGCTCTGAAGGAACGGGACAGCCCTACGAGCAGTACTTC.

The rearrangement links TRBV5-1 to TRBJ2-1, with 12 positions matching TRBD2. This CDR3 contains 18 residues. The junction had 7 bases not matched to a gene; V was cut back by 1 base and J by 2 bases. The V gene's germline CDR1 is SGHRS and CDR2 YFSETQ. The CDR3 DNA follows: TGCGCCAGCAGCTTGCGTACTAGCGGGGGGAACCCCTACAATGAGCAGTTCTTC. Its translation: CASSLRTSGGNPYNEQFF.

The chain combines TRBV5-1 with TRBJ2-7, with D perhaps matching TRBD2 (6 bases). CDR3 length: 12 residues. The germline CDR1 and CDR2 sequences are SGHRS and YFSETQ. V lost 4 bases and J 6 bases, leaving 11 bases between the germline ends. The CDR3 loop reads CASSGGLLEQYF. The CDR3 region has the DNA TGCGCCAGCAGCGGCGGACTACTCGAGCAGTACTTC.

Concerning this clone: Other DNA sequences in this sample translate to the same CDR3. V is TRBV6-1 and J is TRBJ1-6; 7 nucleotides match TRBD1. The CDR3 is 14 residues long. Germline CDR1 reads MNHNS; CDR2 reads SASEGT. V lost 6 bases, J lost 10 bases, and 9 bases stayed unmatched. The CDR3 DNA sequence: TGTGCCAGCAGAGAAACAGGGGCACAGTCACCCCTCCACTTT. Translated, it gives CASRETGAQSPLHF.

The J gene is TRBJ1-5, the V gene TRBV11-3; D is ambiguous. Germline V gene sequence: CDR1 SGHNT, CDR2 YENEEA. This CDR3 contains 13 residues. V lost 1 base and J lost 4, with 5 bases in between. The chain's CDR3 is CASSLATNQPQHF. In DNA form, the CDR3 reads TGTGCCAGCAGCTTAGCCACAAATCAGCCCCAGCATTTT.

The CDR3: CSVVTGVEQYF. The CDR3 coding sequence is TGCAGCGTTGTGACAGGGGTCGAGCAGTACTTC. The chain joins TRBV29-1 to TRBJ2-5; 8 bases match TRBD1. The last part of the DNA fits TRBJ2-7 better; the J call may be wrong. CDR3 length: 11 amino acids. Germline-derived CDR1 and CDR2 are SQVTM and ANQGSEA.

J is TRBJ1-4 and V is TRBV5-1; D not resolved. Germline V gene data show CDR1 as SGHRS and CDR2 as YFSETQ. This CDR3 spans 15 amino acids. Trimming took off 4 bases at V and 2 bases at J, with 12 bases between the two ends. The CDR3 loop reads CASSGYGVTNEKLFF. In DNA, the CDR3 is TGCGCCAGCAGCGGTTACGGGGTTACTAATGAAAAACTGTTTTTT.

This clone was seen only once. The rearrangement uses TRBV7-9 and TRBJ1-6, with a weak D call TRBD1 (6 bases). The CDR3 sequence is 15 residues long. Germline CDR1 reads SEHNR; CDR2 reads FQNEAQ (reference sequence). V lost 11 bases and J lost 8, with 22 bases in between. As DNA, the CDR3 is TGTGCCGGGAGCCTGGGACAAGGCGGCGATTCACCCCTCCACTTT. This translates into CAGSLGQGGDSPLHF.

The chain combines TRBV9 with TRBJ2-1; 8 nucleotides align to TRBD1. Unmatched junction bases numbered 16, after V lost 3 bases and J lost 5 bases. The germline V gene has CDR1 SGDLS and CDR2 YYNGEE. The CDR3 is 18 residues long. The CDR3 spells CASSAGTGSGALHNEQFF. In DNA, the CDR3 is TGTGCCAGCAGCGCCGGGACAGGTTCGGGAGCACTACACAATGAGCAGTTCTTC.

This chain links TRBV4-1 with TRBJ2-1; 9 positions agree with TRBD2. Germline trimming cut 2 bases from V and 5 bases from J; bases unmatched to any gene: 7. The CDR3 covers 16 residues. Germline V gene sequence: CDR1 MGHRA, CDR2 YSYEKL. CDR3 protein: CASSQPLAGLDNEQFF. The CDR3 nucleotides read TGCGCCAGCAGCCAACCCCTAGCGGGGCTCGACAATGAGCAGTTCTTC.

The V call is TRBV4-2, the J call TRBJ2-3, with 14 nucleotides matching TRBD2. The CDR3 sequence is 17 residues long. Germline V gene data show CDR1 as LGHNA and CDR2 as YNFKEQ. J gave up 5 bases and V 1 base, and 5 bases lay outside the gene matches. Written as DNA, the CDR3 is TGTGCCAGCAGCCAAGGTGGGACTAGCGGGGGTCAAGATACGCAGTATTTT. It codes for CASSQGGTSGGQDTQYF.

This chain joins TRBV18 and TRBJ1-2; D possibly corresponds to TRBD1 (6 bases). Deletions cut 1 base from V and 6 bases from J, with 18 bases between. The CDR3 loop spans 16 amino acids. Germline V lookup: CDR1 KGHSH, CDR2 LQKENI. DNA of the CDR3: TGTGCCAGCTCACCACAGTACGCAGGGGAGTCTGATGGCTACACCTTC. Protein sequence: CASSPQYAGESDGYTF.

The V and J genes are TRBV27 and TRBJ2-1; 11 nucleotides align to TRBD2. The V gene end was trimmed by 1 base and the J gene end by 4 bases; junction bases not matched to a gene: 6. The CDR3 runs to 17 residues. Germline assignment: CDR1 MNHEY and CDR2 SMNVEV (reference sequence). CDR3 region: CASSLFTSGGIYNEQFF. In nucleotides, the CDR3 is TGTGCCAGCAGTTTATTTACTAGCGGGGGAATTTACAATGAGCAGTTCTTC.